The rows below give T cell receptor beta chains drawn from one sample of a study of vaccination effects on CD4 cells after COVID-19. This table comes from immunoSEQ multiplex PCR, and its TCRdb copy is limited to in-frame clones, with some not included. Of roughly 48,000 clones listed, 67% are singletons. These receptors are not linked to any known antigen. Material: CD4+ T cells from PBMCs cultured without peptide, obtained before COVID-19 vaccination. The receptors derive from a human donor who received a COVID-19 vaccine. The CDR3 runs from the conserved cysteine through the conserved F or W. The order of the fields is V gene, CDR3 protein.

V: TRBV20-1
CDR3: CSASIMDRREAPLHF

V: TRBV19
CDR3: CASSISLNTEAFF

V: TRBV30
CDR3: CAWSNRNSPLHF

V: TRBV29-1
CDR3: CSVVDRGQHEQYF

V: TRBV7-2
CDR3: CASSPGLGGYNEQFF

V: TRBV7-9
CDR3: CASSLDAGEGGYTF

V: TRBV9
CDR3: CASSLSRDRTCSPLHF

V: TRBV28
CDR3: CASSLEFYGYTF

V: TRBV2
CDR3: CASRRGRGYNSPLHF

V: TRBV9
CDR3: CASSVAGGPVETQYF

V: TRBV6-5
CDR3: CASSYAGDNSPLHF

V: TRBV4-3
CDR3: CASSQADGDRRAYEQYF

V: TRBV3-1/TRBV3-2
CDR3: CASSQVATATEAFF

V: TRBV12-3/TRBV12-4
CDR3: CASSLGSHNEQFF

V: TRBV18
CDR3: CASSPSGETKPGNTIYF

V: TRBV27
CDR3: CASSFGENYGYTF

V: TRBV5-1
CDR3: CASSPGSSGNTIYF

V: TRBV3-1/TRBV3-2
CDR3: CASRQGYGGYTF

V: TRBV12-5
CDR3: CASGLPRDPWGFF